The 15 T cell receptor beta chains below were found in one sample sequenced in a study of T cell repertoires in cytomegalovirus infection (dated by TCRdb to the late 2010s). Reads for this sample came from an Illumina HiSeq 1500. Through fastp at Q25 and MiXCR, TCRdb rebuilt clones from the public reads, retaining in-frame beta chains. Rows are unified per CDR3 protein, each entry keeping the most common DNA and genes. The sample records around 740,000 distinct CDR3 sequences, about a third of which are singletons. The ten largest clones represent 2.8% of the sample. The sequencing sample was made of PBMCs. The source is a human donor in good health (CMV status not recorded). Some clones in this sample may be carry-over from other donors' samples.

The chain joins TRBV28 to TRBJ1-4; D ambiguous. CDR1 and CDR2 (germline): MDHEN, SYDVKM. Trimming took 4 bases from V and 5 from J, leaving 11 bases between them. The CDR3 consists of 14 residues. CDR3 protein: CASSWESWNEKLFF. Written as DNA, the CDR3 is TGTGCCAGCAGTTGGGAATCATGGAATGAAAAACTGTTTTTT.

The CDR3 region is CASSWGGYSNQPQHF. CDR3 nucleotides: TGTGCCAGCAGTTGGGGGGGATATAGCAATCAGCCCCAGCATTTT. The V call is TRBV6-6, the J call TRBJ1-5, with a weak D call TRBD1 (5 bases). This CDR3 is 15 amino acids long. V gave up 4 bases and J gave up 0 bases, with 10 bases separating them. Germline V lookup: CDR1 MNHNY, CDR2 SVGAGI (reference sequence).

This clonotype was seen more than once but under ten times. The gene calls are TRBV12-3 or TRBV12-4 and TRBJ1-2; D is perhaps TRBD1 (5 bases). Deletions cut 6 bases from V and 10 bases from J, with 9 bases between. The CDR3 has 10 residues. CDR3 residues: CASSSGLYTF. In DNA form, the CDR3 reads TGTGCCAGCAGCTCGGGGCTCTACACCTTC.

CDR3 residues: CASRLGGGNSPLHF. The CDR3 nucleotides are TGTGCCAGCAGGCTGGGAGGGGGTAATTCACCCCTCCACTTT. The chain combines TRBV7-9 with TRBJ1-6; weak D call: TRBD1 (6 bases). V was clipped by 6 bases and J by 6 bases, with 12 bases between them. Per the germline V gene, CDR1 is SEHNR and CDR2 is FQNEAQ (reference sequence). This CDR3 comprises 14 residues.

This chain joins TRBV19 and TRBJ1-1; 7 bases fit TRBD1. V trimming: 5 bases; J trimming: 0 bases; junction bases outside the gene matches: 3. This CDR3 comprises 14 residues. CDR1 is LNHDA and CDR2 is SQIVND in the germline V gene (reference sequence). The CDR3 DNA sequence: TGTGCCAGTAGTCAAGGACAGGTGAACACTGAAGCTTTCTTT. Protein sequence: CASSQGQVNTEAFF.

This clonotype was detected many times. This chain joins TRBV7-2 and TRBJ1-3, with unresolved D. Germline V lookup: CDR1 SGHTA, CDR2 FQGNSA. The V end lost 1 base, the J end lost 2 bases, and 9 bases lay between the germline ends. The CDR3 covers 15 residues. CDR3 sequence (DNA): TGTGCCAGCAGCTTAGAAAAGCAGGCTGGAAACACCATATATTTT. This gives the protein CASSLEKQAGNTIYF.

The chain couples TRBV28 to TRBJ1-6; 9 bases align to TRBD1. V was clipped by 11 bases and J by 13 bases; unmatched bases: 12. CDR1 is MDHEN, CDR2 SYDVKM, per germline. The CDR3 is 13 amino acids. The CDR3 region is CAGQTGGFAPLHF. The CDR3, as DNA: TGTGCCGGGCAGACAGGGGGATTTGCGCCCCTCCACTTT.

The chain's CDR3 is CASSLAAGAYF. The CDR3 bases are TGTGCCAGCAGCTTGGCGGCAGGGGCTTACTTC. The chain uses TRBV5-8 and TRBJ2-4; D is possibly TRBD1 (6 bases). V shed 0 bases and J shed 16 bases, with 11 bases lying between them. Germline V gives CDR1 SGHTS, CDR2 YDEGEE. The CDR3 spans 11 residues.

This clonotype was detected only once. This rearrangement joins TRBV12-3 or TRBV12-4 to TRBJ2-3; D is possibly TRBD2 (5 bases). This CDR3 is built from 15 residues. Deletions cut 0 bases from V and 2 bases from J, with 9 bases between. DNA of the CDR3: TGTGCCAGCAGTTTAGCCGAGGGCGACACAGATACGCAGTATTTT. Translation: CASSLAEGDTDTQYF.

The chain is built from TRBV27 and TRBJ2-1; D perhaps matches TRBD2 (5 bases). The CDR3 loop spans 16 amino acids. Germline V gene lookup returns CDR1 MNHEY and CDR2 SMNVEV (reference sequence). V lost 0 bases, J lost 2 bases, and 11 bases lay in between. The CDR3 bases are TGTGCCAGCAGTTTATCGAATAACGGGGCCTACAATGAGCAGTTCTTC. Encoded protein: CASSLSNNGAYNEQFF.

CDR3 loop: CASSPRTGDPKNIQYF. As DNA, the CDR3 is TGTGCCAGCAGCCCGCGGACAGGGGATCCCAAAAACATTCAGTACTTC. The rearrangement links TRBV5-6 to TRBJ2-4; TRBD1 matches at 9 bases. CDR3 size: 16 residues. Unmatched junction bases numbered 7, after V lost 4 bases and J lost 2 bases. The V gene's germline CDR1 is SGHDT and CDR2 YYEEEE.

Of note for this clonotype: This could be a read error, since a much larger clone is one nucleotide away. The rearrangement links TRBV27 to TRBJ1-2; D may be TRBD1 (6 bases). CDR1 is MNHEY and CDR2 is SMNVEV in the germline V gene (reference sequence). The CDR3 extends over 13 amino acids. V was cut by 6 bases and J by 8 bases, with 16 bases left in between. CDR3: CASSPTGQEGYTF. CDR3 nucleotides: TGTGCCAGCAGCCCGACAGGACAAGAGGGCTACACCTTC.

With regard to this clonotype: At one end the junction does not follow the germline gene, possibly because of a read error. The rearrangement joins TRBV29-1 to TRBJ1-4; 8 bases are shared with TRBD1. The CDR3 consists of 13 residues. Germline V gives CDR1 SQVTM, CDR2 ANQGSEA. The CDR3: CSVTGTGNETLFF. CDR3 nucleotides: TGCAGCGTCACCGGGACAGGAAATGAAACACTGTTTTTT.

This clonotype has ten or more counts. The chain recombines TRBV7-2 with TRBJ2-5, with D unclear. The V gene lost 4 bases and the J gene lost 3 bases, with 6 bases spanning the gap. Looked up from germline, CDR1 is SGHTA and CDR2 is FQGNSA. The CDR3 loop spans 12 amino acids. The CDR3 spells CASSYAEETQYF. CDR3 sequence (DNA): TGTGCCAGCAGCTACGCGGAAGAGACCCAGTACTTC.

This clonotype showed up just a few times. The chain recombines TRBV28 with TRBJ2-3; TRBD2 aligns across 8 bases. The V and J ends lost 2 bases and 4 bases, in that order; junction bases with no gene match: 8. In germline, CDR1 is MDHEN, CDR2 SYDVKM. The CDR3 contains 16 residues. This CDR3 is CASSLPGTRVPDTQYF. CDR3 bases: TGTGCCAGCAGTTTACCCGGGACTAGAGTCCCAGATACGCAGTATTTT.